The clone carrying this T cell receptor beta chain showed up just a few times. TCRdb passed the 5' RACE reads through MiXCR, listing each CDR3 protein once. Of tens of thousands of distinct CDR3 sequences in the sample, about 28% were seen once. V lost 8 bases to trimming and J lost 3 bases; unmatched junction nucleotides: 3. The CDR3 extends over 14 amino acids. V and J are TRBV12-3 or TRBV12-4 and TRBJ2-1; 11 nucleotides agree with TRBD2. This sequence was found in a female donor with breast cancer. The sample taken for sequencing was naive CD4+ T cells sorted from blood. Subset specified: naive CD4+ T cells, CD4+CD45RA+CD25-. The CDR3, as DNA: TGTGCCAGCGGGGGGACTAGCGGCTACAATGAGCAGTTCTTC. Protein product: CASGGTSGYNEQFF.